A single sample gave rise to the 13 T cell receptor beta chains below, sequenced in a study of shared clonotypes between healthy human individuals. The protocol was immunoSEQ multiplex PCR, while the TCRdb copy is restricted to in-frame clones and leaves out a portion. The data contain some 450,000 clones, 60% to 80% of them singletons. Sequenced sample: PBMCs. The receptors stem from a woman aged 40 to 55 in good health. Some clones in this sample may be carry-over from other donors' samples.

The chain links TRBV12-5 to TRBJ2-7; D possibly corresponds to TRBD1 (6 bases). Germline lookup yields CDR1 LGHNT and CDR2 FRNRAP. The CDR3 length is 15 residues. V lost 6 bases and J lost 10, with 25 bases in between. The CDR3 DNA is TGTGCTAGTGGGATCCCTCGACTGGAAACGGGACATCAGTACTTC. This encodes CASGIPRLETGHQYF.

This clone was observed once. This chain links TRBV4-3 with TRBJ1-1; D gene ambiguous. Germline CDR1 is LGHNA and CDR2 is YSLEER. V was cut by 4 bases and J by 5 bases, with 17 bases left in between. The CDR3 sequence is 15 residues long. CDR3 sequence (DNA): TGCGCCAGCAGCCGTGGGTGGGGATCGGGGACTGAAGCTTTCTTT. This encodes CASSRGWGSGTEAFF.

The V and J genes are TRBV30 and TRBJ2-3, with D unresolved. The CDR3 totals 15 residues. The germline CDR1 and CDR2 sequences are GTSNPN and SVGIG (reference sequence). With 0 bases removed from V and 0 bases from J, the gap between germline ends came to 10 bases. The CDR3: CAWSVRSPSTDTQYF. CDR3 nucleotide sequence: TGTGCCTGGAGTGTGCGGTCACCTAGCACAGATACGCAGTATTTT.

V gene TRBV7-9 combines with J gene TRBJ2-5, with D possibly called TRBD1 or TRBD2 (6 bases each). This CDR3 is built from 15 residues. Germline CDR1 is SEHNR and CDR2 is FQNEAQ (reference sequence). Trimming took 6 bases from V and 5 from J, leaving 19 bases between them. The DNA of the CDR3 is TGTGCCAGCAGACCCTCGACAGGAGGGGGGGAGACCCAGTACTTC. Protein sequence: CASRPSTGGGETQYF.

The genes are TRBV30 and TRBJ1-2; 7 nucleotides line up with TRBD1. This CDR3 comprises 11 residues. Per the germline V gene, CDR1 is GTSNPN and CDR2 is SVGIG (reference sequence). The CDR3 here is CPRPRGSGYTF. DNA of the CDR3: TGTCCAAGGCCCAGGGGGAGTGGCTACACCTTC.

The chain is built from TRBV27 and TRBJ1-5; possible D gene TRBD1, 5 bases. CDR1 MNHEY and CDR2 SMNVEV come from the germline V gene (reference sequence). This CDR3 is built from 15 residues. V shed 6 bases and J shed 6 bases, with 18 bases lying between them. DNA for the CDR3: TGTGCCAGCAGATCCGGGACTGGAGATGGTCAGCCCCAGCATTTT. It codes for CASRSGTGDGQPQHF.

The J gene is TRBJ2-3, the V gene TRBV18, with 9 positions matching TRBD1. CDR1 and CDR2 (germline): KGHSH, LQKENI. This CDR3 comprises 14 residues. J lost 5 bases, V lost 5 bases, and 5 bases had no gene match. This chain's CDR3 is CASSTWTGVDTQYF. The CDR3, as DNA: TGTGCCAGCTCAACCTGGACAGGGGTAGATACGCAGTATTTT.

This sequence joins TRBV4-2 and TRBJ2-1; 10 nucleotides line up with TRBD2. V gave up 9 bases and J gave up 10 bases; unmatched junction bases: 12. From germline, CDR1 is LGHNA and CDR2 YNFKEQ. The CDR3 has 14 residues. The CDR3 DNA reads as TGTGCCAGTTCCGCACTAGCGGGGAGCATGGAGCAGTTCTTC. This gives the protein CASSALAGSMEQFF.

The genes are TRBV5-1 and TRBJ2-4; D is possibly TRBD2 (7 bases). Germline CDR1 and CDR2: SGHRS and YFSETQ. The CDR3 sequence is 13 residues long. With 3 bases removed from V and 5 bases from J, the gap between germline ends came to 9 bases. CDR3 nucleotides: TGCGCCAGCAGCTGGGAGGGGGAAAACATTCAGTACTTC. Protein product: CASSWEGENIQYF.

The chain combines TRBV9 with TRBJ2-3; 13 nucleotides align to TRBD2. The CDR3 covers 14 residues. The V gene end was trimmed by 2 bases and the J gene end by 8 bases; junction bases not matched to a gene: 2. Germline V gene sequence: CDR1 SGDLS, CDR2 YYNGEE. This CDR3 is CASSVGLAGATQYF. The DNA for the CDR3 is TGTGCCAGCAGCGTCGGACTAGCGGGAGCTACGCAGTATTTT. Drawing the rest from reference TRBV9 and TRBJ2-3, the complete variable domain is DSGVTQTPKHLITATGQRVTLRCSPRSGDLSVYWYQQSLDQGLQFLIQYYNGEERAKGNILERFSAQQFPDLHSELNLSSLELGDSALYFCASSVGLAGATQYFGPGTRLTVL.

The chain carries TRBV15 and TRBJ2-7; a possible D gene is TRBD1 (5 bases). CDR1 is LNHNV, CDR2 YYDKDF, per germline (reference sequence). V gave up 0 bases and J gave up 1 base, with 10 bases separating them. The CDR3 loop spans 15 amino acids. The CDR3 reads CATSREQGVSYEQYF. CDR3 bases: TGTGCCACCAGCAGAGAGCAGGGTGTTTCCTACGAGCAGTACTTC.

This clone was picked up many times. V and J are TRBV30 and TRBJ2-1, with D maybe TRBD2 (5 bases). Germline V lookup: CDR1 GTSNPN, CDR2 SVGIG (reference sequence). V was clipped by 8 bases and J by 2 bases, with 7 bases between them. This CDR3 is built from 11 residues. In DNA, the CDR3 is TGTGCCCTCGGGACCTACAATGAGCAGTTCTTC. It codes for CALGTYNEQFF.

This clone was seen only a few times. The V and J genes are TRBV29-1 and TRBJ2-7, with D possibly matching TRBD2 (6 bases). The V and J ends lost 5 bases and 3 bases respectively, with 11 bases between them. Germline V gene sequence: CDR1 SQVTM, CDR2 ANQGSEA. The CDR3 is 12 amino acids. CDR3 sequence (DNA): TGCAGCGTTCGGACTAACCTCTACGAGCAGTACTTC. It translates to CSVRTNLYEQYF.